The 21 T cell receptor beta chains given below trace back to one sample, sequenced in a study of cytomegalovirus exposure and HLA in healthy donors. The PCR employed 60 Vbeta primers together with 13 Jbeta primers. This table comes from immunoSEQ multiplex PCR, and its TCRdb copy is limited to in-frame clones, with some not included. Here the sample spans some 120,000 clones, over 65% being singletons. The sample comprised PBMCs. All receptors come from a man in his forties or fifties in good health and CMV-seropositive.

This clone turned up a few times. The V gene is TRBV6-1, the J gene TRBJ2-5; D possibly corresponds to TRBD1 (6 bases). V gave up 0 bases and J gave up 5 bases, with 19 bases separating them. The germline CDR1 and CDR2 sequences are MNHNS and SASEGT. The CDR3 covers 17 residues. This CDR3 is CASSEADWGHTRETQYF. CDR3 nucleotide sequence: TGTGCCAGCAGTGAAGCAGACTGGGGACATACTAGGGAGACCCAGTACTTC.

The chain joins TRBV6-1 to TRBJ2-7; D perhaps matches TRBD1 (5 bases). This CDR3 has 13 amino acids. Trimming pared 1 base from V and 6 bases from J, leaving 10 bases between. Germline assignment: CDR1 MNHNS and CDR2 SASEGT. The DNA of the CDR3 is TGTGCCAGCAGTGAAGGAAGGGGTTCCGAGCAGTACTTC. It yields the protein CASSEGRGSEQYF.

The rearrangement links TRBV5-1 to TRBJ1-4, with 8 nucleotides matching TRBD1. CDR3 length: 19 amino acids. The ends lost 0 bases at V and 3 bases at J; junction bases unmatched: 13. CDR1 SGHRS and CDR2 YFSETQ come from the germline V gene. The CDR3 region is CASSLVGQGLRRANEKLFF. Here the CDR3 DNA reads TGCGCCAGCAGCTTGGTCGGACAGGGTTTACGTCGAGCTAATGAAAAACTGTTTTTT.

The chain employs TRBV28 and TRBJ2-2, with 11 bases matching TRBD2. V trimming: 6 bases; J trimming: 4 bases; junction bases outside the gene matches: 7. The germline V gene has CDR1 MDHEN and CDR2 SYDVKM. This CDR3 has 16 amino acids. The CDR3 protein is CASSRPGLAATGELFF. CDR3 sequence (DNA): TGTGCCAGCAGCCGGCCGGGACTAGCGGCCACCGGGGAGCTGTTTTTT.

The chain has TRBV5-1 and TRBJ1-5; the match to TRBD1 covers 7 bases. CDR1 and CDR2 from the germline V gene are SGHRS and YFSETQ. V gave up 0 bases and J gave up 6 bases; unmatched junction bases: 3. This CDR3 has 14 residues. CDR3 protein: CASSLVSGGQPQHF. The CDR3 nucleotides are TGCGCCAGCAGCTTGGTTTCAGGGGGTCAGCCCCAGCATTTT.

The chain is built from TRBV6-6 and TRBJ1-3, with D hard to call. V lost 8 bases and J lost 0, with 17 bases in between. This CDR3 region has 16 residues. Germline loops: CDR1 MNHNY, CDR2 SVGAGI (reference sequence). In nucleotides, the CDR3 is TGTGCCAGCTCTCAATCCTCGGTATACTCTGGAAACACCATATATTTT. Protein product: CASSQSSVYSGNTIYF.

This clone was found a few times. This chain's CDR3 is CASTPAGITEAFF. The DNA of the CDR3 is TGTGCCAGCACCCCAGCAGGGATCACTGAAGCTTTCTTT. This sequence joins TRBV25-1 and TRBJ1-1; maybe TRBD1 (5 bases). The germline CDR1 and CDR2 sequences are MGHDK and SYGVNS. The germline V and J ends were trimmed by 7 bases and 4 bases, with 13 bases remaining between them. This CDR3 is built from 13 residues.

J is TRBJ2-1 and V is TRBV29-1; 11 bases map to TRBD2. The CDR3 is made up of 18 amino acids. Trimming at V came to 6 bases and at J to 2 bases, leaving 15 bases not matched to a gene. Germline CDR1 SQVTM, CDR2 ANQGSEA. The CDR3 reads CSVLGVSGRVRTYNEQFF. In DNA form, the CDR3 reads TGCAGCGTGCTAGGCGTTAGCGGGAGGGTCAGGACCTACAATGAGCAGTTCTTC.

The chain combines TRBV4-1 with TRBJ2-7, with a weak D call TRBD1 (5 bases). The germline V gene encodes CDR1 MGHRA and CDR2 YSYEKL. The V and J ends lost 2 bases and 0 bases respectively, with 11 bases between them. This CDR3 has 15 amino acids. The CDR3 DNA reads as TGCGCCAGCAGCCAACAACAGGTATCCTCCTACGAGCAGTACTTC. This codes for CASSQQQVSSYEQYF.

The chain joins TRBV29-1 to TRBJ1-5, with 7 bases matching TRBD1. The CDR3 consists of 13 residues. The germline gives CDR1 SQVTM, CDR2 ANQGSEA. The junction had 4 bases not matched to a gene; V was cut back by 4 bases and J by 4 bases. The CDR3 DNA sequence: TGCAGCGTTGGGGACAGCCTGAATCAGCCCCAGCATTTT. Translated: CSVGDSLNQPQHF.

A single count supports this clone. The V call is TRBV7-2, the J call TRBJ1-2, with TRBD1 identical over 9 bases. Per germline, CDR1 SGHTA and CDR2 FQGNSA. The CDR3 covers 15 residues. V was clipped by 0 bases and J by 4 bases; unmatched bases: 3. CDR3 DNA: TGTGCCAGCAGCTTAGCCGGGACAGGGAGCTATGGCTACACCTTC. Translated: CASSLAGTGSYGYTF.

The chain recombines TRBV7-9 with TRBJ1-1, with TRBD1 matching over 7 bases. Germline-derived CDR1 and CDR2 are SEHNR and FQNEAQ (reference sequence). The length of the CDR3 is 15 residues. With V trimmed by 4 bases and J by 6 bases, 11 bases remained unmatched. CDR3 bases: TGTGCCAGCAGCTCTTTAACAGGGGCGAGTTCTGAAGCTTTCTTT. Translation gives CASSSLTGASSEAFF.

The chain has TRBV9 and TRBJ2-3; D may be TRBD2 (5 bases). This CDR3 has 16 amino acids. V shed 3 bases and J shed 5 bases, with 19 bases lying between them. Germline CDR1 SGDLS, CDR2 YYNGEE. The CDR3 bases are TGTGCCAGCAGCGCTCTTGACTACCCCCCGGAAGATACGCAGTATTTT. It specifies CASSALDYPPEDTQYF.

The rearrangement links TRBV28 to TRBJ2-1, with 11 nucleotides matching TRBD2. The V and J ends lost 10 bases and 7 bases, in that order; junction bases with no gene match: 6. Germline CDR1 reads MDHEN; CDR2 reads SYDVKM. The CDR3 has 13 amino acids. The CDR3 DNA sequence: TGTGCCACCGATAGCGGGAGGGCGAATGAGCAGTTCTTC. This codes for CATDSGRANEQFF. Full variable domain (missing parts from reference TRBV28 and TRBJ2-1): DVKVTQSSRYLVKRTGEKVFLECVQDMDHENMFWYRQDPGLGLRLIYFSYDVKMKEKGDIPEGYSVSREKKERFSLILESASTNQTSMYLCATDSGRANEQFFGPGTRLTVL.

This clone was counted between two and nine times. The CDR3 DNA follows: TGTGCCAGCAGCCACGATCCCATCGGGGGGGTAAGAGATACGCAGTATTTT. Residues: CASSHDPIGGVRDTQYF. This chain joins TRBV6-4 and TRBJ2-3; the match to TRBD2 covers 8 bases. The CDR3 length is 17 residues. Germline assignment: CDR1 MRHNA and CDR2 SNTAGT. V was clipped by 6 bases and J by 5 bases; unmatched bases: 16.

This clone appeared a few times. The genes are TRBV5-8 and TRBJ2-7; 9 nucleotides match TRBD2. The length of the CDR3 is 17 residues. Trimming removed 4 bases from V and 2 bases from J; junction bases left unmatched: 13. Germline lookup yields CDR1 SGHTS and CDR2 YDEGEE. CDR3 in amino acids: CASSRGNSGGVAYEQYF. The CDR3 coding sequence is TGTGCCAGCAGCCGGGGGAATAGCGGGGGAGTTGCCTACGAGCAGTACTTC.

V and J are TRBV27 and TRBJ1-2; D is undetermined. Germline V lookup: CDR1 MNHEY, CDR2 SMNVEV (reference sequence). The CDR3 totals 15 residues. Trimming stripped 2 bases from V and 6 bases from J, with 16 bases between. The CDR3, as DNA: TGTGCCAGCAGTTTAGACCTTCGGGGTGCGCATGGCTACACCTTC. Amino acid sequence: CASSLDLRGAHGYTF.

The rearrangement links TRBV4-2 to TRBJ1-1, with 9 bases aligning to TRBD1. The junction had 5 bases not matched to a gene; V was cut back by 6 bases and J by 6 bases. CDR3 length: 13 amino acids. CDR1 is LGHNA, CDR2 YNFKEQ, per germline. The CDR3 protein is CASRPDRGAEAFF. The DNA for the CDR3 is TGTGCCAGCAGGCCAGACAGGGGGGCTGAAGCTTTCTTT.

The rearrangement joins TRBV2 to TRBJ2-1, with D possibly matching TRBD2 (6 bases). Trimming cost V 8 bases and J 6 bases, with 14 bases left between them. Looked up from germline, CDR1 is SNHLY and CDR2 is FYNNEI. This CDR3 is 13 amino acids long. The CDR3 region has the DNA TGTGCCAGCGGGCGACTAGAATCCAATGAGCAGTTCTTC. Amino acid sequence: CASGRLESNEQFF.

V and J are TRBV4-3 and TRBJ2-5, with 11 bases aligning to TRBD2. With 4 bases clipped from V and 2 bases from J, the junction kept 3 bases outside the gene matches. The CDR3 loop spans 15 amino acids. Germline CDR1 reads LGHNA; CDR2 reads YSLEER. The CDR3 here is CASSRGTSGQETQYF. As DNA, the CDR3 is TGCGCCAGCAGCCGAGGGACTAGCGGACAAGAGACCCAGTACTTC.

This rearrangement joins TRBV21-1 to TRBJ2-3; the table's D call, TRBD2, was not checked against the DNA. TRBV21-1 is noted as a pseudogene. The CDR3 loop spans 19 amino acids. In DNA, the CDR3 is TGTGCCAGCAGCAAAAACGACGAGTCGGGGGGCCCTAGCACAGATACGCAGTATTTT. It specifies CASSKNDESGGPSTDTQYF.